These 17 T cell receptor beta chains were all obtained from the same sample, sequenced in a study of T-cell memory formation after mild COVID-19 (dated by TCRdb to about 2021). Receptor libraries were prepared by 5' RACE. Instrument on record: Illumina NovaSeq 6000. Through fastp at Q25 and MiXCR, TCRdb rebuilt clones from the public reads, retaining in-frame beta chains. Records with the same CDR3 protein are collapsed into one entry carrying the most frequent genes and DNA. The sample records fewer than 5,000 distinct CDR3 sequences, around 25% of which are singletons. The ten largest account for under 2.5% of the sample. Sequencing was performed on PBMCs or a T cell subset sorted from them (not recorded which). These receptors were taken from an adult who had mild COVID-19 (a few samples of this study predate the infection). The sample titles of this study are shuffled in the database, so cell type and time point are left out.

The chain links TRBV2 to TRBJ2-5; 14 positions agree with TRBD2. Germline-derived CDR1 and CDR2 are SNHLY and FYNNEI. V was clipped by 4 bases and J by 4 bases; unmatched bases: 2. CDR3 size: 15 residues. The CDR3 coding sequence is TGTGCCAGCAGTGTAGGGACTAGCGGGAGAGAGACCCAGTACTTC. This encodes CASSVGTSGRETQYF.

This clonotype qualifies as medium-sized. The rearrangement joins TRBV5-1 to TRBJ1-5, with D tentatively TRBD1 (6 bases). The CDR3 is made up of 14 amino acids. The germline V gene encodes CDR1 SGHRS and CDR2 YFSETQ. V was shortened by 4 bases and J by 3 bases, with 11 bases between the two germline ends. The CDR3 loop reads CASSPGGLNQPQHF. The CDR3 bases are TGCGCCAGCAGCCCCGGGGGGCTCAATCAGCCCCAGCATTTT.

Remarks on this clonotype: One junction end disagrees with the germline gene, perhaps due to a read error. V and J are TRBV11-2 and TRBJ2-3, with TRBD2 identical over 8 bases. Per germline, CDR1 SGHAT and CDR2 FQNNGV. The CDR3 runs 15 residues. The CDR3 sequence: CASSLGSGVQETQYF. The CDR3 bases are TGTGCCAGCAGCTTAGGTAGCGGGGTCCAAGAGACCCAGTACTTT.

By frequency in the sample, this clonotype is medium-sized. This chain uses TRBV6-5 with TRBJ1-1, with 8 bases matching TRBD1. CDR1 and CDR2 from the germline V gene are MNHEY and SVGAGI. Losses at the gene ends were 6 bases for V and 1 base for J; bases not matched to a gene: 7. The CDR3 totals 15 residues. The CDR3 DNA follows: TGTGCCAGCAGGCTGACAGGGGCCACGAACACTGAAGCTTTCTTT. This gives the protein CASRLTGATNTEAFF.

This clonotype is medium-sized in the sample. The chain links TRBV5-1 to TRBJ2-6; no firm D call. There are 15 residues in the CDR3. CDR1 and CDR2 (germline): SGHRS, YFSETQ. Trimming removed 5 bases from V and 2 bases from J, with 11 bases in between. As DNA, the CDR3 is TGCGCCAGCAGTCCCCACGAGACTGGGGCCAACGTCCTGACTTTC. Encoded protein: CASSPHETGANVLTF.

This clonotype is judged medium-sized. The chain is built from TRBV4-3 and TRBJ2-2; no reliable D call. V was shortened by 3 bases and J by 0 bases, with 8 bases between the two germline ends. Germline-derived CDR1 and CDR2 are LGHNA and YSLEER. CDR3 length: 15 residues. The CDR3 sequence is CASSQQLANTGELFF. The CDR3 DNA reads as TGCGCCAGCAGCCAGCAGCTGGCGAACACCGGGGAGCTGTTTTTT.

This clonotype ranks as medium-sized (0.01 to 0.1%). The V and J genes are TRBV18 and TRBJ1-2; 9 nucleotides align to TRBD1. Looked up from germline, CDR1 is KGHSH and CDR2 is LQKENI. Trimming at V came to 2 bases and at J to 6 bases, leaving 10 bases not matched to a gene. This CDR3 is 16 amino acids long. In nucleotides, the CDR3 is TGTGCCAGCTCACCAAATACAGGGGGCGAGGTTCATGGCTACACCTTC. Residues: CASSPNTGGEVHGYTF.

This clonotype is medium-sized within its sample. The chain employs TRBV29-1 and TRBJ1-1; D unclear. V lost 4 bases and J 0 bases, leaving 6 bases between the germline ends. Germline V gives CDR1 SQVTM, CDR2 ANQGSEA. The CDR3 consists of 12 residues. CDR3 coding DNA: TGCAGCGTTGTGCAGATGAACACTGAAGCTTTCTTT. Translation gives CSVVQMNTEAFF.

The chain links TRBV7-9 to TRBJ2-7, with TRBD1 matching 7 bases. The J segment lost 8 bases and the V segment lost 5 bases, leaving 15 bases of the junction unmatched. The V gene's germline CDR1 is SEHNR and CDR2 FQNEAQ (reference sequence). This CDR3 is 15 amino acids long. The CDR3 DNA is TGTGCCAGCAGCACCAGCCGGGACAGTTGGTTTCAGCAGTACTTC. It yields the protein CASSTSRDSWFQQYF.

In its sample, this clonotype is medium-sized. CDR3 region: CASSQVFGGGELFF. CDR3 nucleotide sequence: TGCGCCAGCAGCCAAGTGTTCGGTGGCGGGGAGCTGTTTTTT. The V call is TRBV4-3, the J call TRBJ2-2; no clear D. This CDR3 comprises 14 residues. Between the trimmed V and J ends, which lost 1 base and 7 bases, there was a span of 10 bases. Germline V gene lookup returns CDR1 LGHNA and CDR2 YSLEER.

Sample share makes this clonotype medium-sized (0.01 to 0.1%). J is TRBJ2-1 and V is TRBV10-3; D tentatively fits TRBD1 or TRBD2 (5 bases each). Germline CDR1 and CDR2: ENHRY and SYGVKD. CDR3 length: 13 amino acids. Trimming shortened V by 5 bases and J by 10 bases, and 15 bases separated the two germline ends. The CDR3 DNA follows: TGTGCCATCAGTTTCTCCTCCGGGACGGAGCAGTTCTTC. It yields the protein CAISFSSGTEQFF.

This clonotype has just one count. This chain uses TRBV5-1 with TRBJ2-7, with D possibly called TRBD1 or TRBD2 (5 bases each). V gave up 4 bases and J gave up 2 bases, with 13 bases separating them. CDR1 is SGHRS, CDR2 YFSETQ, per germline. The CDR3 has 14 amino acids. The CDR3 sequence: CASSTGTGAYEQYF. The CDR3 region has the DNA TGCGCCAGCAGCACCGGGACCGGGGCCTACGAGCAGTACTTC.

By share, this clonotype counts as medium-sized. The V call is TRBV12-3 or TRBV12-4, the J call TRBJ1-5, with 7 bases matching TRBD1. This CDR3 has 14 residues. V was clipped by 3 bases and J by 6 bases; unmatched bases: 5. The CDR3 DNA sequence: TGTGCCAGCAGTTTCAGGGACAGCGGTCAGCCCCAGCATTTT. Its translation: CASSFRDSGQPQHF.

Sample share makes this clonotype medium-sized. The chain recombines TRBV4-3 with TRBJ1-1; 8 bases align to TRBD1. There are 15 residues in the CDR3. Germline CDR1 is LGHNA and CDR2 is YSLEER. J gave up 0 bases and V 5 bases, and 5 bases lay outside the gene matches. CDR3 in amino acids: CASSSRQGLNTEAFF. CDR3 bases: TGCGCCAGCAGCAGTAGACAGGGGTTGAACACTGAAGCTTTCTTT.

V is TRBV20-1 and J is TRBJ2-7; 14 positions match TRBD2. With 5 bases clipped from V and 5 bases from J, the junction kept 11 bases outside the gene matches. Germline CDR1 is DFQATT and CDR2 is SNEGSKA (reference sequence). CDR3 size: 16 residues. The CDR3 bases are TGCAGTGCTTCGACTAGCGGGGGGGCCGGTTTTAACGAGCAGTACTTC. This encodes CSASTSGGAGFNEQYF.

This clonotype was picked up one time. The chain employs TRBV7-2 and TRBJ2-1; 8 bases are shared with TRBD1. Germline V gene lookup returns CDR1 SGHTA and CDR2 FQGNSA. The J segment lost 3 bases and the V segment lost 2 bases, leaving 3 bases of the junction unmatched. This CDR3 comprises 15 residues. The CDR3 region is CASSLQGARYNEQFF. The CDR3 bases are TGTGCCAGCAGCTTACAGGGGGCGCGCTACAATGAGCAGTTCTTC.

The chain combines TRBV24-1 with TRBJ2-1; D unresolved. Deletions cut 2 bases from V and 8 bases from J, with 18 bases between. Germline V CDR1 and CDR2: KGHDR, SFDVKD. This CDR3 is 16 amino acids long. The CDR3 is CATSDSIIFGGDEQFF. CDR3 DNA: TGTGCCACCAGTGATTCTATAATATTCGGTGGCGATGAGCAGTTCTTC.